Listed here are 20 T cell receptor beta chains from one sample, sequenced in a study of blood T cell repertoires in COVID-19. Repertoires were generated with immunoSEQ multiplex PCR, while TCRdb's copy carries only in-frame clones and drops some. The table includes around 200,000 clones, about 87% detected once. The material sequenced was PBMCs or T cells enriched from blood (not recorded which). The receptors stem from a woman younger than 45 who had recovered from COVID-19.

This clone was observed a handful of times. This rearrangement joins TRBV12-3 or TRBV12-4 to TRBJ2-1; D unclear. Trimming stripped 5 bases from V and 0 bases from J, with 5 bases between. This CDR3 region has 13 residues. The CDR3 region is CASSRVSYNEQFF. The DNA for the CDR3 is TGTGCCAGCAGTCGAGTCTCCTACAATGAGCAGTTCTTC.

The chain joins TRBV6-5 to TRBJ1-1; D is possibly TRBD1 (5 bases). This CDR3 region has 12 residues. V was pared by 3 bases and J by 7 bases, with 9 bases between. Germline V CDR1 and CDR2: MNHEY, SVGAGI. As DNA, the CDR3 is TGTGCCAGCAGTTATAGGAGGGGTGAAGCTTTCTTT. It is translated as CASSYRRGEAFF.

The chain recombines TRBV12-3 or TRBV12-4 with TRBJ1-1, with a weak D call TRBD1 (5 bases). Between the trimmed V and J ends, which lost 7 bases and 5 bases, there was a span of 14 bases. The CDR3 has 13 residues. CDR3: CASIPTGGTEAFF. In DNA, the CDR3 is TGTGCCAGCATCCCGACGGGGGGGACTGAAGCTTTCTTT.

This clone was seen only once. CDR3 sequence (DNA): TGTGCCAGCAGCCCGACAGGGGAGGGGGCAGATACGCAGTATTTT. Its translation is CASSPTGEGADTQYF. This sequence joins TRBV7-2 and TRBJ2-3, with D perhaps TRBD1 (8 bases). This CDR3 spans 15 amino acids. The germline V and J ends were trimmed by 5 bases and 4 bases, with 16 bases remaining between them. Germline CDR1 is SGHTA and CDR2 is FQGNSA.

The chain carries TRBV10-3 and TRBJ2-3; 7 positions agree with TRBD1. CDR1 ENHRY and CDR2 SYGVKD come from the germline V gene. Unmatched junction bases numbered 7, after V lost 3 bases and J lost 1 base. The CDR3 contains 16 residues. CDR3 sequence: CAISDTTGRRTDTQYF. DNA of the CDR3: TGTGCCATCAGTGACACGACAGGGCGCCGCACAGATACGCAGTATTTT.

The chain has TRBV27 and TRBJ2-3; D is undetermined. Trimming took 5 bases from V and 4 from J, leaving 19 bases between them. The CDR3 is 16 residues long. Germline V gene data show CDR1 as MNHEY and CDR2 as SMNVEV (reference sequence). The CDR3 here is CASSINYPPQSDTQYF. CDR3 DNA: TGTGCCAGCAGTATTAACTATCCCCCCCAGTCAGATACGCAGTATTTT.

The chain combines TRBV5-1 with TRBJ2-7, with TRBD2 identical over 10 bases. The V gene end was trimmed by 4 bases and the J gene end by 0 bases; junction bases not matched to a gene: 10. This CDR3 spans 17 amino acids. From germline, CDR1 is SGHRS and CDR2 YFSETQ. CDR3 protein: CASSAGSSGGFSYEQYF. In nucleotides, the CDR3 is TGCGCCAGCAGCGCCGGAAGTAGCGGGGGGTTCTCCTACGAGCAGTACTTC.

V gene TRBV4-3 combines with J gene TRBJ2-3, with 7 nucleotides matching TRBD1. V lost 0 bases, J lost 1 base, and 13 bases stayed unmatched. From germline, CDR1 is LGHNA and CDR2 YSLEER. The CDR3 contains 19 residues. CDR3 sequence: CASSQDLVGGPKRTDTQYF. The CDR3 DNA follows: TGCGCCAGCAGCCAAGATTTGGTAGGGGGCCCCAAACGCACAGATACGCAGTATTTT.

V gene TRBV2 combines with J gene TRBJ2-1; TRBD2 matches 11 bases. CDR3 length: 15 amino acids. After removal of 6 bases from V and 4 bases from J, the junction contained 5 bases not matched to a gene. Germline CDR1 and CDR2: SNHLY and FYNNEI. The DNA for the CDR3 is TGTGCCAGCAGCCCTAGCGGGGGGTCTTACAATGAGCAGTTCTTC. Its protein is CASSPSGGSYNEQFF.

V and J are TRBV14 and TRBJ1-2; the D gene is possibly TRBD1 (5 bases). The V gene lost 3 bases and the J gene lost 8 bases, with 13 bases spanning the gap. CDR1 and CDR2 from the germline V gene are SGHDN and FVKESK. CDR3 length: 13 amino acids. In DNA, the CDR3 is TGTGCCAGCAGCCACGACAGATCCCTAGGCTACACCTTC. Protein product: CASSHDRSLGYTF.

The rearrangement joins TRBV7-3 to TRBJ1-1, with a tentative D call TRBD1 (5 bases). CDR1 and CDR2 from the germline V gene are SGHTA and FQGTGA. The CDR3 extends over 15 amino acids. V shed 5 bases and J shed 2 bases, with 15 bases lying between them. The CDR3 spells CASSPVGGKNTEAFF. In nucleotides, the CDR3 is TGTGCCAGCAGCCCCGTGGGGGGAAAAAACACTGAAGCTTTCTTT. Combining the CDR3 with reference TRBV7-3 and TRBJ1-1 gives the whole variable domain GAGVSQTPSNKVTEKGKYVELRCDPISGHTALYWYRQSLGQGPEFLIYFQGTGAADDSGLPNDRFFAVRPEGSVSTLKIQRTERGDSAVYLCASSPVGGKNTEAFFGQGTRLTVV.

Details on this clone: The junction and the germline gene differ at one end; a read error may be behind it. The rearrangement links TRBV7-2 to TRBJ2-3; D may be TRBD2 (6 bases). The CDR3 is 16 amino acids. Germline CDR1 and CDR2: SGHTA and FQGNSA. CDR3: CASSIAVRLNTDTQYF. The DNA of the CDR3 is TGTGCCAGCAGCATAGCGGTCAGACTAAACACAGATACGCAGTATTTT.

Only one count was recorded for this clone. The V and J genes are TRBV5-3 and TRBJ1-2; 7 positions agree with TRBD1. TRBV5-3 is classed as an ORF, of uncertain function. J lost 0 bases, V lost 4 bases, and 9 bases had no gene match. The CDR3 is 16 residues long. CDR3 DNA: TGTGCCAGAAGCCCCGGGACAGCCCCTTCTAACTATGGCTACACCTTC. It specifies CARSPGTAPSNYGYTF.

A note on this clone: No conserved phenylalanine or tryptophan is present at the end of the CDR3, so a read error is the likely explanation. The DNA is omitted, as the CDR3 cannot be located on it reliably, and the CDR3 follows TCRdb's listing. The CDR3 reads CASSLQGDS. The chain joins TRBV5-8 to TRBJ1-2; the D segment call TRBD1 is taken from the table without a DNA check. Germline loops: CDR1 SGHTS, CDR2 YDEGEE. The CDR3 is made up of 9 amino acids, end residues included.

This clone has just one count. The V call is TRBV6-5, the J call TRBJ1-1; weak D call: TRBD1 (5 bases). Trimming stripped 5 bases from V and 1 base from J, with 8 bases between. CDR1 is MNHEY, CDR2 SVGAGI, per germline. There are 13 residues in the CDR3. The CDR3 DNA is TGTGCCAGCAGTCTAACAGGGAACACTGAAGCTTTCTTT. Residues: CASSLTGNTEAFF.

The rearrangement joins TRBV11-3 to TRBJ2-7; 7 bases map to TRBD2. Germline V gives CDR1 SGHNT, CDR2 YENEEA. CDR3 length equals 15 residues. The V and J ends lost 1 base and 6 bases, in that order; junction bases with no gene match: 9. The CDR3 DNA sequence: TGTGCCAGCAGCTTAGGGGGACTATTGGAAGGCGAGCAGTACTTC. Translating it yields CASSLGGLLEGEQYF.

This clone came up a few times. The chain couples TRBV28 to TRBJ1-5; no firm D call. V lost 6 bases and J 0 bases, leaving 9 bases between the germline ends. Germline V gene sequence: CDR1 MDHEN, CDR2 SYDVKM. The CDR3 loop spans 14 amino acids. This CDR3 reads CASRRPYSNQPQHF. The CDR3 DNA follows: TGTGCCAGCAGGCGCCCCTATAGCAATCAGCCCCAGCATTTT.

The rearrangement links TRBV19 to TRBJ1-5; no clear D gene. The CDR3 is 16 residues long. The germline CDR1 and CDR2 sequences are LNHDA and SQIVND (reference sequence). Trimming removed 3 bases at V and 1 base at J, with 13 bases between. CDR3 coding DNA: TGTGCCAGTAGTATTATCGAGGTTTCGAGCAATCAGCCCCAGCATTTT. It encodes CASSIIEVSSNQPQHF.

Worth noting for this clone: The germline gene is not matched at one end of the junction; a read error may be the cause. The J gene is TRBJ2-3, the V gene TRBV5-1; possibly TRBD2 for D (6 bases). From germline, CDR1 is SGHRS and CDR2 YFSETQ. There are 13 residues in the CDR3. CDR3 sequence reads: CASRLDGGDTQYF. The CDR3 DNA reads as TGCGCCAGCAGATTGGACGGGGGAGATACGCAGTATTTT.

V gene TRBV6-5 combines with J gene TRBJ1-1; no clear D. Germline V gene lookup returns CDR1 MNHEY and CDR2 SVGAGI. The CDR3 spans 13 residues. V was clipped by 6 bases and J by 4 bases, with 12 bases between them. The CDR3 spells CASSPAGSTEAFF. The CDR3 DNA sequence: TGTGCCAGCAGCCCCGCTGGCTCCACTGAAGCTTTCTTT.